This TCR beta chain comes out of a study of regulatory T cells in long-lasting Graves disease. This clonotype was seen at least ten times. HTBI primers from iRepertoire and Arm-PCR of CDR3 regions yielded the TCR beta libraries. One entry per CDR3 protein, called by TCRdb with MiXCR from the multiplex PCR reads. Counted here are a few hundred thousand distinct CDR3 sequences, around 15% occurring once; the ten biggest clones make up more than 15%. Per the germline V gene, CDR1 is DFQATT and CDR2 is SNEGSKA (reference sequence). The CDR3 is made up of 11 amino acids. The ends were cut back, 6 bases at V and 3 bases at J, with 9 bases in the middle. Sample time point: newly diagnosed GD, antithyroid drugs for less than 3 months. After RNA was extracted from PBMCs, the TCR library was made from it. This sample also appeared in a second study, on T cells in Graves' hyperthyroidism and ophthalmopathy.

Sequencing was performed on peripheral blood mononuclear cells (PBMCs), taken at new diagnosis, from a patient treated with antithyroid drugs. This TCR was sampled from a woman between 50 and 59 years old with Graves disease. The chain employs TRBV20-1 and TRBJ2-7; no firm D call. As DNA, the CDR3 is TGCAGTGCCAAGGACCTCTACGAGCAGTACTTC. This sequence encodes CSAKDLYEQYF.